One T cell receptor beta chain is described in this entry. What it recognizes is unknown. PCR amplification relied on 60 Vbeta primers (plus 13 Jbeta primers). Assay: immunoSEQ multiplex PCR; the TCRdb copy retains only in-frame clones and omits some. The table has some 130,000 clones, 76% seen once. This specimen comes from a study of cytomegalovirus exposure and HLA in healthy donors. Study-wide findings and caveats: The study listed under 200 cytomegalovirus-associated TCR beta chains.

This CDR3 region has 14 residues. V lost 5 bases, J lost 8 bases, and 15 bases lay in between. Germline V gives CDR1 MNHEY, CDR2 SVGAGI. Regarding donors, all were healthy bone marrow donors. Donors showed nominal health when sampled, although they likely had unrecorded immune exposures. This chain joins TRBV6-5 and TRBJ1-4; D is uncertain. The receptor was derived from a female donor in good health and CMV-seropositive. The source material was PBMCs. The CDR3 loop reads CASSEPGSLEKLFF. CDR3 nucleotide sequence: TGTGCCAGCAGTGAACCGGGGTCGTTGGAAAAACTGTTTTTT.